The source of this T cell receptor beta chain is a study of T cell responses to AZD1222 COVID-19 vaccine. Study-wide background: Pooled samples include second doses given at about 4 or 12 weeks. Whole-study findings and limits: Reportedly, nearly half the spike-specific TCRs target unmutated variant regions. The number of AZD1222 recipients seropositive at baseline was only five or six. Donors, mostly white British, included more females; clonal diversity was possibly underestimated.

Turning to this clone: Antigen specificity is unknown.

CDR3 length: 15 residues. The trim removed 4 bases at V and 4 bases at J, leaving 10 bases unmatched. Germline CDR1 SGHTA, CDR2 FQGNSA. Some clones are missing from TCRdb's copy, which holds only in-frame ones; the method was immunoSEQ multiplex PCR. Of roughly 100,000 clones detected, 91% appear once; the ten largest clones hold over 40%. This clonotype was obtained from an adult in good health. Sequenced here: peripheral blood, sampled on day 0 of AZD1222 vaccination. This chain uses TRBV7-2 with TRBJ2-7; 7 bases are shared with TRBD1. CDR3 loop: CASSSDPHRGYEQYF. The CDR3 DNA follows: TGTGCCAGCAGCTCAGACCCCCACAGGGGATACGAGCAGTACTTC.